The 21 T cell receptor beta chains below were found in one sample sequenced in a study of a mutant IDH1 vaccine in newly diagnosed glioma. Generated by immunoSEQ multiplex PCR, the TCRdb table keeps only in-frame clones and is missing some. The sample has tens of thousands of clones; 75% to 90% are singletons. These receptors' targets are unknown. The sample's time point: week 35, safety follow-up. What each vaccine dose contained was 300 ug of mutant IDH1 20-mer peptide, accompanied by topical imiquimod. The source was PBMCs, collected from a glioma patient whose treatment included an IDH1 peptide vaccine. The receptors stem from a man aged 40-55 years with glioma.

CDR3 sequence reads: CASSRTGGAGYGYTF. The CDR3 DNA sequence: TGTGCCAGCAGTCGGACAGGGGGCGCGGGCTATGGCTACACCTTC. The V and J genes are TRBV28 and TRBJ1-2; 11 bases fit TRBD1. The ends lost 5 bases at V and 4 bases at J; junction bases unmatched: 6. The CDR3 is 15 residues long. Germline assignment: CDR1 MDHEN and CDR2 SYDVKM.

Only a few counts were recorded for this clone. J is TRBJ2-6 and V is TRBV7-8; D uncertain. V was trimmed by 2 bases and J by 0 bases, leaving 11 bases between them. CDR3 length equals 17 residues. CDR1 SGHVS and CDR2 FQNEAQ come from the germline V gene. The CDR3 region has the DNA TGTGCCAGCAGCTTACCCTCAGCTTTCTCTGGGGCCAACGTCCTGACTTTC. It specifies CASSLPSAFSGANVLTF.

The chain employs TRBV5-1 and TRBJ1-1; possibly TRBD1 for D (5 bases). The CDR3 totals 16 residues. Between the trimmed V and J ends, which lost 4 bases and 1 base, there was a span of 17 bases. Per the germline V gene, CDR1 is SGHRS and CDR2 is YFSETQ. The CDR3 is CASSLGPGIPNTEAFF. CDR3 sequence (DNA): TGCGCCAGCAGCCTGGGACCGGGAATTCCGAACACTGAAGCTTTCTTT.

This clone has a handful of counts. The chain's CDR3 is CASSGDSSGGHPSTDTQYF. CDR3 bases: TGTGCCAGTAGCGGGGACTCGAGCGGGGGGCATCCTAGCACAGATACGCAGTATTTT. The genes are TRBV19 and TRBJ2-3; 9 nucleotides line up with TRBD2. The junction had 16 bases not matched to a gene; V was cut back by 6 bases and J by 0 bases. CDR1 LNHDA and CDR2 SQIVND come from the germline V gene (reference sequence). The CDR3 has 19 residues.

This chain joins TRBV5-4 and TRBJ2-3; tentative D call: TRBD2 (5 bases). Germline values: CDR1 SGHNT, CDR2 YYREEE (reference sequence). V dropped 4 bases and J dropped 6 bases, with 15 bases sitting between them. There are 14 residues in the CDR3. This chain's CDR3 is CASSPRGAGDTQYF. CDR3 nucleotides: TGTGCCAGCAGCCCCCGGGGTGCAGGCGATACGCAGTATTTT.

V usage is TRBV5-5 and J usage is TRBJ2-3; 12 bases are shared with TRBD2. Germline V gives CDR1 SGHKS, CDR2 YYEKEE (reference sequence). This CDR3 is 15 amino acids long. The J segment lost 8 bases and the V segment lost 4 bases, leaving 8 bases of the junction unmatched. The CDR3, as DNA: TGTGCCAGCAGCCCGCGACTAGCGGGGGACTCTACGCAGTATTTT. This translates into CASSPRLAGDSTQYF.

The V gene is TRBV11-2, the J gene TRBJ2-3; D ambiguous. The CDR3 consists of 14 residues. Trimming cost V 2 bases and J 2 bases, with 8 bases left between them. Germline CDR1 and CDR2: SGHAT and FQNNGV. CDR3 DNA sequence: TGTGCCAGCAGCTTAAGAACTAACACAGATACGCAGTATTTT. This encodes CASSLRTNTDTQYF.

The chain is built from TRBV5-1 and TRBJ1-1; D is possibly TRBD1 (5 bases). This CDR3 is built from 12 residues. Germline V gene lookup returns CDR1 SGHRS and CDR2 YFSETQ. V lost 0 bases, J lost 7 bases, and 7 bases lay in between. The CDR3 bases are TGCGCCAGCAGCTTGGTGGGGGATGAAGCTTTCTTT. Protein: CASSLVGDEAFF.

The chain is built from TRBV6-6 and TRBJ2-6; the D is unclear. The CDR3 extends over 14 amino acids. V shed 2 bases and J shed 0 bases, with 2 bases lying between them. Germline CDR1 reads MNHNY; CDR2 reads SVGAGI (reference sequence). The CDR3 nucleotides are TGTGCCAGCAGTTACAGCTCTGGGGCCAACGTCCTGACTTTC. Residues: CASSYSSGANVLTF.

V and J are TRBV27 and TRBJ1-1, with D maybe TRBD1 (6 bases). V was cut by 6 bases and J by 5 bases, with 13 bases left in between. The CDR3 consists of 13 residues. Looked up from germline, CDR1 is MNHEY and CDR2 is SMNVEV (reference sequence). CDR3 DNA sequence: TGTGCCAGCAGGGGCCTGGGGGCTACTGAAGCTTTCTTT. Translating it yields CASRGLGATEAFF.

The J gene is TRBJ1-5, the V gene TRBV5-6; 12 nucleotides line up with TRBD1. From germline, CDR1 is SGHDT and CDR2 YYEEEE. The CDR3 length is 15 residues. The junction had 2 bases not matched to a gene; V was cut back by 4 bases and J by 3 bases. For the CDR3, the DNA is TGTGCCAGCAGCCGGGACAGGGGGCACAATCAGCCCCAGCATTTT. This encodes CASSRDRGHNQPQHF.

V is TRBV4-2 and J is TRBJ2-7; D unresolved. Germline V gene data show CDR1 as LGHNA and CDR2 as YNFKEQ. The V end lost 0 bases, the J end lost 6 bases, and 15 bases lay between the germline ends. The CDR3 sequence is 15 residues long. CDR3 bases: TGTGCCAGCAGCCAAGATTTCGGGCCGGGTGGCGAGCAGTACTTC. Translating gives CASSQDFGPGGEQYF.

This chain links TRBV19 with TRBJ1-2; TRBD1 is a possible D gene (5 bases). This CDR3 contains 16 residues. The germline V and J ends were trimmed by 5 bases and 8 bases, with 24 bases remaining between them. Germline CDR1 reads LNHDA; CDR2 reads SQIVND (reference sequence). The CDR3 DNA is TGTGCCAGTAGTCTGGGGCAGACGACAAGAACGGAAGGCTACACCTTC. This sequence encodes CASSLGQTTRTEGYTF.

V is TRBV18 and J is TRBJ2-7; possibly TRBD1 for D (5 bases). The V and J ends lost 5 bases and 5 bases respectively, with 19 bases between them. Germline V gene lookup returns CDR1 KGHSH and CDR2 LQKENI. CDR3 length: 15 amino acids. For the CDR3, the DNA is TGTGCCAGCTCAACACTGCTAGGGGCCCCCCACGAGCAGTACTTC. Encoded protein: CASSTLLGAPHEQYF.

This clone was seen a handful of times. V is TRBV27 and J is TRBJ2-2; maybe TRBD1 (5 bases). With 5 bases removed from V and 5 bases from J, the gap between germline ends came to 9 bases. Looked up from germline, CDR1 is MNHEY and CDR2 is SMNVEV (reference sequence). CDR3 length: 13 residues. The CDR3 is CASSRRGTGELFF. The DNA of the CDR3 is TGTGCCAGCAGTCGAAGGGGAACCGGGGAGCTGTTTTTT.

The chain links TRBV7-6 to TRBJ1-2; D not certain. The V gene's germline CDR1 is SGHVS and CDR2 FNYEAQ. Trimming shortened V by 4 bases and J by 0 bases, and 3 bases separated the two germline ends. CDR3 length equals 12 residues. CDR3 region: CASSSTNYGYTF. CDR3 coding DNA: TGTGCCAGCAGCTCCACTAACTATGGCTACACCTTC. The full variable domain, with the rest looked up from reference TRBV7-6 and TRBJ1-2, is GAGVSQSPRYKVTKRGQDVALRCDPISGHVSLYWYRQALGQGPEFLTYFNYEAQQDKSGLPNDRFSAERPEGSISTLTIQRTEQRDSAMYRCASSSTNYGYTFGSGTRLTVV.

A word on this clone: Other DNA sequences in the sample encode the same CDR3. V usage is TRBV6-5 and J usage is TRBJ2-1; 9 nucleotides agree with TRBD2. Germline V gene lookup returns CDR1 MNHEY and CDR2 SVGAGI. Unmatched junction bases numbered 7, after V lost 2 bases and J lost 8 bases. This CDR3 has 15 residues. The CDR3 nucleotides are TGTGCCAGCAGTTACGCGGGAGGGCCCGGAGATGAGCAGTTCTTC. Amino acids: CASSYAGGPGDEQFF.

The CDR3 DNA reads as TGTGCCAGTAGTCCTCCGGGAAGCAATCAGCCCCAGCATTTT. Translation gives CASSPPGSNQPQHF. The chain has TRBV19 and TRBJ1-5; the D is unclear. Germline V gives CDR1 LNHDA, CDR2 SQIVND (reference sequence). This CDR3 comprises 14 residues. Trimming cost V 5 bases and J 1 base, with 9 bases left between them.

This clone has a single count. The chain links TRBV5-1 to TRBJ1-1; 8 bases line up with TRBD1. This CDR3 has 13 amino acids. The germline V gene encodes CDR1 SGHRS and CDR2 YFSETQ. The junction had 1 base not matched to a gene; V was cut back by 2 bases and J by 4 bases. This chain's CDR3 is CASSFDRGTEAFF. The CDR3 region has the DNA TGCGCCAGCAGCTTCGACAGGGGCACTGAAGCTTTCTTT.

The V and J genes are TRBV11-2 and TRBJ1-4; weak D call: TRBD1 (5 bases). The CDR3 runs 16 residues. CDR1 SGHAT and CDR2 FQNNGV come from the germline V gene. The V end was cut by 5 bases, the J end by 0 bases, with 13 bases between. CDR3 region: CASSQGQKPTNEKLFF. The CDR3 DNA sequence: TGTGCCAGCAGCCAGGGCCAGAAACCAACTAATGAAAAACTGTTTTTT. Based on the CDR3 plus reference TRBV11-2 and TRBJ1-4, the full variable domain is EAGVAQSPRYKIIEKRQSVAFWCNPISGHATLYWYQQILGQGPKLLIQFQNNGVVDDSQLPKDRFSAERLKGVDSTLKIQPAKLEDSAVYLCASSQGQKPTNEKLFFGSGTQLSVL.

As regards this clone: Other nucleotide sequences in the sample specify the same CDR3. The V call is TRBV18, the J call TRBJ2-3; 7 nucleotides agree with TRBD2. The germline CDR1 and CDR2 sequences are KGHSH and LQKENI. The ends lost 2 bases at V and 3 bases at J; junction bases unmatched: 8. The CDR3 sequence is 16 residues long. DNA of the CDR3: TGTGCCAGCTCACCAAGGGCGGGAGCGGGGACAGATACGCAGTATTTT. Its protein product is CASSPRAGAGTDTQYF.